The rows below give T cell receptor beta chains drawn from one sample of a study of a mutant IDH1 vaccine in newly diagnosed glioma. The protocol was immunoSEQ multiplex PCR, while the TCRdb copy is restricted to in-frame clones and leaves out a portion. The table lists tens of thousands of clones, 65% of them singletons, with 4.8% in the top ten. Antigen specificity for these receptors is unknown. Specimen: peripheral blood mononuclear cells (PBMCs), collected from a glioma patient whose treatment included an IDH1 peptide vaccine. These receptors were obtained from a man between 40 and 49 years old with glioma. Some clones in this sample may be carry-over from other donors' samples. The CDR3 runs from the conserved cysteine through the conserved F or W. The D gene is left open where the match is weak. The size entry is marked missing in some rows and otherwise reads once, few, many or a size class.

CDR3 length	clone size	V gene	D gene	J gene	CDR3 protein	CDR3 DNA
15	few	TRBV7-2	-	TRBJ2-7	CASSLQQRNSYEQYF	TGTGCCAGCAGCTTACAACAGCGGAACTCCTACGAGCAGTACTTC
14	many	TRBV4-2	TRBD1	TRBJ1-1	CASSQGQGGPEAFF	TGTGCCAGCAGCCAAGGACAGGGTGGGCCTGAAGCTTTCTTT
12	few	TRBV6-5	TRBD1	TRBJ1-1	CASSPGQGMAFF	TGTGCCAGCAGCCCCGGACAGGGAATGGCTTTCTTT
16	-	TRBV19	-	TRBJ1-2	CASSKRDGLLDYGYTF	TGTGCCAGTAGTAAGCGGGACGGACTCCTAGACTATGGCTACACCTTC
15	-	TRBV4-2	TRBD1	TRBJ2-1	CASRPTRTGWNEQFF	TGTGCCAGCAGACCGACCCGGACAGGGTGGAATGAGCAGTTCTTC
12	-	TRBV28	TRBD1	TRBJ1-5	CASQGGLLPQHF	TGTGCCAGCCAGGGGGGACTACTGCCCCAGCATTTT
14	-	TRBV7-9	TRBD1	TRBJ2-7	CASSQTGTGDEQYF	TGTGCCAGCAGTCAGACCGGGACAGGGGACGAGCAGTACTTC
14	-	TRBV6-1	-	TRBJ1-5	CASTVRGGEQPQHF	TGTGCCAGCACGGTTCGAGGCGGGGAACAGCCCCAGCATTTT
15	few	TRBV9	-	TRBJ2-1	CASSGWGEWYNEQFF	TGTGCCAGCAGCGGTTGGGGGGAATGGTACAATGAGCAGTTCTTC
15	few	TRBV2	TRBD1	TRBJ1-2	CASSEWQGANYGYTF	TGTGCCAGCAGTGAATGGCAGGGGGCAAACTATGGCTACACCTTC
13	once	TRBV5-8	-	TRBJ1-2	CASSLAGVYGYTF	TGTGCCAGCAGCTTGGCCGGAGTCTATGGCTACACCTTC
14	-	TRBV10-2	-	TRBJ1-3	CASSESHFGNTIYF	TGCGCCAGCAGTGAGTCCCATTTTGGAAACACCATATATTTT
14	-	TRBV30	TRBD1	TRBJ2-6	CAWRITGGSNVLTF	TGTGCCTGGAGGATCACAGGGGGTTCCAACGTCCTGACTTTC
12	-	TRBV7-9	-	TRBJ1-1	CASSLEDTEAFF	TGTGCCAGCAGCTTAGAGGACACTGAAGCTTTCTTT
12	once	TRBV6-5	TRBD2	TRBJ2-3	CASLAGDLTQYF	TGTGCCAGTCTAGCGGGGGACCTTACGCAGTATTTT
14	-	TRBV6-1	-	TRBJ2-3	CASWIGDGTDTQYF	TGTGCCAGTTGGATAGGTGACGGCACAGATACGCAGTATTTT
15	once	TRBV2	TRBD1	TRBJ1-1	CASRDRELKNTEAFF	TGTGCCAGCAGGGACAGGGAATTGAAGAACACTGAAGCTTTCTTT
14	few	TRBV6-6	-	TRBJ1-5	CASSYDNGNQPQHF	TGTGCCAGCAGTTATGACAATGGCAATCAGCCCCAGCATTTT
14	-	TRBV6-5	-	TRBJ2-7	CASSYTREVGAQYF	TGTGCCAGCAGTTACACGCGGGAAGTGGGCGCGCAGTACTTC
19	-	TRBV7-8	TRBD2	TRBJ2-5	CASSLGLAGGGPDQETQYF	TGTGCCAGCAGCTTAGGGTTGGCGGGGGGCGGTCCCGACCAAGAGACCCAGTACTTC
15	-	TRBV29-1	-	TRBJ2-7	CSVGKLVRTSYEQYF	TGCAGCGTTGGCAAACTAGTAAGGACATCCTACGAGCAGTACTTC
15	-	TRBV4-1	-	TRBJ1-3	CASSPSGVSGNTIYF	TGCGCCAGCAGCCCGAGCGGGGTCTCTGGAAACACCATATATTTT
15	-	TRBV6-5	-	TRBJ1-2	CASSLTVGPNYGYTF	TGTGCCAGCAGTTTGACAGTGGGTCCAAACTATGGCTACACCTTC
15	-	TRBV28	TRBD2	TRBJ2-7	CASSPVVAGSNEQYF	TGTGCCAGCAGCCCCGTTGTAGCGGGGTCGAACGAGCAGTACTTC
12	-	TRBV10-3	-	TRBJ1-5	CAISDSNQPQHF	TGTGCCATCAGTGACTCGAATCAGCCCCAGCATTTT
15	-	TRBV6-1	-	TRBJ2-7	CASSSPDRIAYEQYF	TGTGCCAGCTCTTCCCCGGACAGAATCGCGTACGAGCAGTACTTC
14	-	TRBV6-6	-	TRBJ2-7	CAIKKLGDHYEQYF	TGTGCCATTAAAAAATTAGGGGACCACTACGAGCAGTACTTC
11	-	TRBV9	TRBD1	TRBJ1-2	CASSRGTVDTF	TGTGCCAGCAGCAGAGGGACAGTTGACACCTTC
15	-	TRBV15	TRBD1	TRBJ1-1	CATSRPTGRITEAFF	TGTGCCACCAGCAGACCGACAGGGAGGATCACTGAAGCTTTCTTT
13	-	TRBV7-6	-	TRBJ2-2	CASSSRDSGELFF	TGTGCCAGCAGCTCCAGGGATTCCGGGGAGCTGTTTTTT
14	few	TRBV2	TRBD1	TRBJ1-2	CASSESTGPGGYTF	TGTGCCAGCAGTGAATCGACAGGGCCGGGGGGCTACACCTTC
16	-	TRBV6-5	TRBD2	TRBJ2-7	CASSYASGALLLEQYF	TGTGCCAGCAGTTACGCTAGCGGGGCCCTCCTCCTCGAGCAGTACTTC
15	-	TRBV5-1	TRBD1	TRBJ1-4	CASSLGDRDGEKLFF	TGCGCCAGCAGCTTGGGGGACAGGGATGGCGAAAAACTGTTTTTT
17	few	TRBV19	TRBD1	TRBJ1-2	CASSMGTGGWGDYGYTF	TGTGCCAGTAGTATGGGGACAGGGGGTTGGGGAGACTATGGCTACACCTTC
13	-	TRBV9	-	TRBJ1-1	CASSVEGTTGKSF	TGTGCCAGCAGCGTAGAGGGAACGACAGGTAAATCCTTT
12	few	TRBV19	-	TRBJ1-5	CASSFVNQPQHF	TGTGCCAGTAGTTTTGTCAATCAGCCCCAGCATTTT
12	-	TRBV19	-	TRBJ1-2	CASSANGLGYTF	TGTGCCAGTAGTGCGAATGGGTTGGGCTACACCTTC
12	-	TRBV19	-	TRBJ1-1	CASRGREGEAFF	TGTGCCAGTAGGGGAAGGGAGGGTGAAGCTTTCTTT
14	-	TRBV19	TRBD1	TRBJ1-1	CASSRGTANTEAFF	TGTGCCAGTAGTCGAGGGACAGCGAACACTGAAGCTTTCTTT
16	-	TRBV6-1	TRBD2	TRBJ2-7	CASSEWTSGGNYEQYF	TGTGCCAGCAGTGAATGGACTAGCGGGGGTAATTACGAGCAGTACTTC
17	-	TRBV5-8	-	TRBJ2-1	CASSPGWAVSSYNEQFF	TGTGCCAGCAGCCCGGGCTGGGCGGTTAGCTCCTACAATGAGCAGTTCTTC
15	-	TRBV5-1	-	TRBJ2-3	CASSSETGEGDTQYF	TGCGCCAGCAGCTCAGAGACAGGGGAGGGAGATACGCAGTATTTT
16	-	TRBV6-6	TRBD1	TRBJ1-5	CASSYPGTGINQPQHF	TGTGCCAGCAGTTACCCCGGGACAGGGATCAATCAGCCCCAGCATTTT
16	-	TRBV7-2	-	TRBJ1-6	CASSLDSGSYNSPLHF	TGTGCCAGCAGCTTAGATTCCGGCTCCTATAATTCACCCCTCCACTTT
13	-	TRBV9	TRBD1	TRBJ1-1	CATARDRGTEAFF	TGTGCCACTGCCCGGGACAGGGGCACTGAAGCTTTCTTT
15	-	TRBV4-1	-	TRBJ2-3	CASSQALGVTDTQYF	TGCGCCAGCAGCCAAGCCCTGGGGGTAACAGATACGCAGTATTTT
15	few	TRBV30	TRBD1	TRBJ2-2	CACLPGQGLTGELFF	TGTGCCTGCCTACCGGGACAGGGGTTGACCGGGGAGCTGTTTTTT
17	-	TRBV18	-	TRBJ2-1	CASSPPGTVNTYSEQFF	TGTGCCAGCTCACCACCGGGAACAGTTAATACCTACAGTGAGCAGTTCTTC
17	once	TRBV7-8	TRBD2	TRBJ2-5	CASSLVLAGPYQETQYF	TGTGCCAGCAGCTTAGTCTTAGCGGGGCCGTACCAAGAGACCCAGTACTTC
13	-	TRBV9	TRBD1	TRBJ1-1	CASSLTGGTEAFF	TGTGCCAGCAGCTTGACAGGGGGGACTGAAGCTTTCTTT
16	-	TRBV5-1	-	TRBJ2-4	CASSPAHLLAKNIQYF	TGCGCCAGCAGCCCGGCCCACCTTTTAGCCAAAAACATTCAGTACTTC
14	few	TRBV7-2	-	TRBJ2-7	CASSLGAGAYEQYF	TGTGCCAGCAGCTTAGGAGCAGGGGCCTACGAGCAGTACTTC
12	few	TRBV6-6	-	TRBJ2-1	CASSYGGNEQFF	TGTGCCAGCAGTTACGGGGGAAACGAGCAGTTCTTC